The 20 T cell receptor beta chains reported below all come from one sample, sequenced in a study of CD8+CD57+ T cells in acquired aplastic anemia. By flow cytometry, patients selected for sequencing had shown an expansion of CD8+CD57+ cells. Profiling that covered TCR beta VDJ and CDR3 relied on genomic DNA as its template. TCRdb reanalysed the reads using MiXCR and keeps one entry per CDR3 protein. The data contain fewer than 200,000 distinct CDR3 sequences, approximately 52% of them singletons. Specimen: sorted CD4+, CD8+, or CD8+CD57+ T cells (not recorded which) from PBMCs. The source of these receptors is a human donor with aplastic anemia.

This clonotype was seen more than once but under ten times. The chain carries TRBV7-2 and TRBJ2-7; D is unresolved. V was cut by 5 bases and J by 4 bases, with 12 bases left in between. From germline, CDR1 is SGHTA and CDR2 FQGNSA. This CDR3 comprises 13 residues. The DNA of the CDR3 is TGTGCCAGCAGCCGAAAAACTGGGTACGAGCAGTACTTC. It is translated as CASSRKTGYEQYF. The full variable domain, in which reference TRBV7-2 and TRBJ2-7 provide the parts outside the CDR3, is GAGVSQSPSNKVTEKGKDVELRCDPISGHTALYWYRQSLGQGLEFLIYFQGNSAPDKSGLPSDRFSAERTGGSVSTLTIQRTQQEDSAVYLCASSRKTGYEQYFGPGTRLTVT.

This sequence joins TRBV29-1 and TRBJ2-1; 9 positions match TRBD1. The CDR3 is made up of 13 amino acids. The germline V gene has CDR1 SQVTM and CDR2 ANQGSEA. Trimming removed 3 bases from V and 9 bases from J; junction bases left unmatched: 6. The CDR3 loop is CSVEGQGGGEQFF. Written as DNA, the CDR3 is TGCAGCGTTGAGGGACAGGGTGGGGGTGAGCAGTTCTTC.

This clonotype was observed many times. The chain couples TRBV7-2 to TRBJ2-1; TRBD2 is a possible D gene (5 bases). The CDR3 spans 14 residues. Between the trimmed V and J ends, which lost 0 bases and 9 bases, there was a span of 12 bases. The V gene's germline CDR1 is SGHTA and CDR2 FQGNSA. The DNA for the CDR3 is TGTGCCAGCAGCTTAGCCCAACTAGTGGGTGAGCAGTTCTTC. It codes for CASSLAQLVGEQFF.

The chain has TRBV3-1 and TRBJ2-1; TRBD2 agrees at 8 bases. Germline V gene data show CDR1 as LGHDT and CDR2 as YNNKEL (reference sequence). There are 14 residues in the CDR3. V was pared by 0 bases and J by 11 bases, with 6 bases of the junction left unmatched. This CDR3 reads CASSQDVAGGKQFF. The CDR3 DNA follows: TGTGCCAGCAGCCAAGATGTGGCGGGAGGCAAGCAGTTCTTC.

This clonotype was seen ten or more times. The rearrangement links TRBV29-1 to TRBJ2-7; TRBD2 matches 8 bases. The CDR3 runs to 15 residues. Looked up from germline, CDR1 is SQVTM and CDR2 is ANQGSEA. With 5 bases clipped from V and 4 bases from J, the junction kept 13 bases outside the gene matches. The CDR3 sequence: CSVWGSGGRLYEQYF. CDR3 bases: TGCAGCGTTTGGGGCTCGGGGGGGCGCTTGTACGAGCAGTACTTC.

This clonotype was counted ten times or more. This chain joins TRBV10-3 and TRBJ1-6; 7 nucleotides agree with TRBD1. CDR1 is ENHRY, CDR2 SYGVKD, per germline. V was clipped by 7 bases and J by 4 bases; unmatched bases: 4. The CDR3 contains 14 residues. The CDR3 loop is CAITRGQYNSPLHF. The DNA of the CDR3 is TGTGCCATCACCCGGGGACAGTATAATTCACCCCTCCACTTT.

Worth noting for this clonotype: The junction departs from germline at one end; a sequencing error may be responsible. The gene calls are TRBV7-6 and TRBJ2-1, with D possibly being TRBD1 or TRBD2 (6 bases each). From germline, CDR1 is SGHVS and CDR2 FNYEAQ. This CDR3 region has 11 residues. For the CDR3, the DNA is TGTGCCAGCAGCTACAGGGAGGCCGTCCTCTTC. Translating gives CASSYREAVLF.

The table lists this clonotype with many counts. The chain links TRBV4-3 to TRBJ2-2; D is unresolved. Germline CDR1 is LGHNA and CDR2 is YSLEER. V shed 6 bases and J shed 14 bases, with 7 bases lying between them. The CDR3 spans 9 residues. CDR3 region: CASSSVLFF. The CDR3 nucleotides read TGCGCCAGCAGTTCTGTTCTGTTTTTT.

The table lists this clonotype with many counts. This chain connects TRBV11-2 to TRBJ1-4; 8 bases map to TRBD1. CDR1 is SGHAT and CDR2 is FQNNGV in the germline V gene. The CDR3 contains 16 residues. With 1 base clipped from V and 8 bases from J, the junction kept 9 bases outside the gene matches. The CDR3 here is CASSLGLTGVEEKLFF. The CDR3 DNA reads as TGTGCCAGCAGCTTAGGCCTGACAGGGGTGGAGGAAAAACTGTTTTTT.

This clonotype was found many times. This sequence joins TRBV3-1 and TRBJ1-2, with a weak D call TRBD1 (5 bases). The germline V gene has CDR1 LGHDT and CDR2 YNNKEL (reference sequence). The V end lost 3 bases, the J end lost 6 bases, and 11 bases lay between the germline ends. The CDR3 loop spans 13 amino acids. The CDR3 here is CASSQRAGNGYTF. In DNA, the CDR3 is TGTGCCAGCAGCCAGCGGGCAGGGAATGGCTACACCTTC.

The rearrangement uses TRBV2 and TRBJ1-2; a weak D match, TRBD1 (6 bases). In germline, CDR1 is SNHLY, CDR2 FYNNEI. This CDR3 spans 15 amino acids. V dropped 2 bases and J dropped 4 bases, with 14 bases sitting between them. The CDR3 spells CASSEKSGVGYGYTF. The CDR3 region has the DNA TGTGCCAGCAGTGAAAAGTCAGGGGTCGGCTATGGCTACACCTTC.

This clonotype has a handful of counts. The V gene is TRBV3-1, the J gene TRBJ1-5; 7 bases align to TRBD1. V shed 3 bases and J 0 bases; nucleotides not matched to a gene: 8. The CDR3 runs 17 residues. Germline CDR1 LGHDT, CDR2 YNNKEL (reference sequence). CDR3 region: CASSQGQRKASNQPQHF. DNA for the CDR3: TGTGCCAGCAGCCAGGGACAGCGAAAAGCTAGCAATCAGCCCCAGCATTTT. Looking up the rest from reference TRBV3-1 and TRBJ1-5 gives the full variable domain: DTAVSQTPKYLVTQMGNDKSIKCEQNLGHDTMYWYKQDSKKFLKIMFSYNNKELIINETVPNRFSPKSPDKAHLNLHINSLELGDSAVYFCASSQGQRKASNQPQHFGDGTRLSIL.

As regards this clonotype: Sequence at one end of the junction differs from germline and may be a read error. The chain combines TRBV12-3 or TRBV12-4 with TRBJ2-1, with 7 bases lining up with TRBD2. The CDR3 is 14 amino acids. CDR3 nucleotide sequence: TGTGCCGGCAGCCGGACTAGTGTGGTGAATGAACAGTTCTTC. It translates to CAGSRTSVVNEQFF.

The CDR3 bases are TGTGCCAGCAGCCCTCCTAATGTGAACACTGAAGCTTTCTTT. It codes for CASSPPNVNTEAFF. The J gene is TRBJ1-1, the V gene TRBV7-9; D is uncertain. CDR1 is SEHNR and CDR2 is FQNEAQ in the germline V gene (reference sequence). CDR3 length: 14 amino acids. V was clipped by 5 bases and J by 0 bases, with 10 bases between them.

There are many counts of this clonotype. This chain links TRBV5-1 with TRBJ2-7; 7 bases fit TRBD2. CDR1 SGHRS and CDR2 YFSETQ come from the germline V gene. Losses at the gene ends were 0 bases for V and 6 bases for J; bases not matched to a gene: 3. CDR3 length: 13 amino acids. For the CDR3, the DNA is TGCGCCAGCAGCTTGGGCGGGGGTGTCGAGCAGTACTTC. It is translated as CASSLGGGVEQYF.

This clonotype was recorded at least ten times. V usage is TRBV15 and J usage is TRBJ1-4, with 9 bases aligning to TRBD1. V was clipped by 3 bases and J by 7 bases; unmatched bases: 0. Germline CDR1 and CDR2: LNHNV and YYDKDF (reference sequence). This CDR3 contains 13 residues. The CDR3 coding sequence is TGTGCCACCAGCAGGGACAGGGGTGAAAAACTGTTTTTT. Its protein product is CATSRDRGEKLFF.

This chain connects TRBV10-2 to TRBJ2-3; D may be TRBD2 (5 bases). Trimming took 4 bases from V and 6 from J, leaving 11 bases between them. CDR3 size: 13 residues. Germline V CDR1 and CDR2: WSHSY, SAAADI. The CDR3 is CASSVTGLDTQYF. In nucleotides, the CDR3 is TGCGCCAGCAGTGTAACGGGGTTGGATACGCAGTATTTT.

This clonotype was counted at least ten times. V is TRBV5-1 and J is TRBJ2-3; 7 bases match TRBD2. CDR1 SGHRS and CDR2 YFSETQ come from the germline V gene. Losses at the gene ends were 0 bases for V and 4 bases for J; bases not matched to a gene: 11. The CDR3 is 17 amino acids. The CDR3, as DNA: TGCGCCAGCAGCTTGGCCGAGGCGGGGGTCGGAGCAGATACGCAGTATTTT. This gives the protein CASSLAEAGVGADTQYF.

This clonotype was counted a few times. The rearrangement uses TRBV29-1 and TRBJ2-5; D is tentatively TRBD1 or TRBD2 (5 bases each). The CDR3 length is 14 residues. Trimming cost V 3 bases and J 0 bases, with 11 bases left between them. Germline CDR1 is SQVTM and CDR2 is ANQGSEA. The CDR3 DNA follows: TGCAGCGTTGAGGGACGCCAGTACCAAGAGACCCAGTACTTC. As protein: CSVEGRQYQETQYF.

The chain combines TRBV9 with TRBJ2-3; tentatively, D is TRBD1 or TRBD2 (5 bases each). The V end lost 4 bases, the J end lost 6 bases, and 12 bases lay between the germline ends. CDR1 SGDLS and CDR2 YYNGEE come from the germline V gene. The CDR3 length is 13 residues. The CDR3 nucleotides are TGTGCCAGCAGCAACTCCTGGGGGGATACGCAGTATTTT. Its translation is CASSNSWGDTQYF.